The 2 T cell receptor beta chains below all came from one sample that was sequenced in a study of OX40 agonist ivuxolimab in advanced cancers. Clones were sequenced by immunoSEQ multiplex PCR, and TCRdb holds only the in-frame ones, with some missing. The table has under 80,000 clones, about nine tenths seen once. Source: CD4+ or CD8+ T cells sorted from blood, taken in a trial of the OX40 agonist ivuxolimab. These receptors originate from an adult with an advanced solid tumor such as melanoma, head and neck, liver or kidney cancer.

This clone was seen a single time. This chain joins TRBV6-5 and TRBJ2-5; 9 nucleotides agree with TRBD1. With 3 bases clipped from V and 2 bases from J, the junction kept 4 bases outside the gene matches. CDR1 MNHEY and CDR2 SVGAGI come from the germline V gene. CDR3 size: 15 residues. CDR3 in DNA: TGTGCCAGCAGTTATCACAGGGGGCGACAAGAGACCCAGTACTTC. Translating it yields CASSYHRGRQETQYF.

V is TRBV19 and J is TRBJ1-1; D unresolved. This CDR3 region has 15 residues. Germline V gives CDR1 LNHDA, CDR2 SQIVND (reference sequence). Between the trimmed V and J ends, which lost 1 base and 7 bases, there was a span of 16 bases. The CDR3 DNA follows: TGTGCCAGTAGTATAGGAGAGGTAGGACCCCTTGAAGCTTTCTTT. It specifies CASSIGEVGPLEAFF.